The text below deals with one T cell receptor beta chain. This record belongs to a study of identical twins. TCRdb itself ran the 5' RACE reads through MiXCR, one entry per CDR3 protein. Counted here are around 490,000 distinct CDR3 sequences, around 20% occurring once; the ten biggest clones make up more than 0.4%. The V end was cut by 3 bases, the J end by 4 bases, with 17 bases between. This CDR3 has 15 residues. Germline V lookup: CDR1 DFQATT, CDR2 SNEGSKA (reference sequence). The same sample was also used in a study of yellow fever vaccine responses in identical twins.

The sequencing input was CD4+ T cells sorted from blood. This rearrangement joins TRBV20-1 to TRBJ2-3, with D perhaps given as TRBD1 or TRBD2 (6 bases each). The sequence came from a woman between 18 and 30 years old in good health. The CDR3 DNA reads as TGCAGTGCTAGGGCAGCGGAGGGGGGCCCAGATACGCAGTATTTT. It yields the protein CSARAAEGGPDTQYF.